The 27 T cell receptor beta chains given below trace back to one sample, sequenced in a study of blood T cell repertoires in COVID-19. The method was immunoSEQ multiplex PCR; TCRdb's version includes in-frame clones alone and lacks a portion of them. This table has 200,000 to 250,000 clones, around 81% appearing once. Sequenced: peripheral blood. Receptor source: a woman between 70 and 85 years old with acute or convalescent COVID-19.

This chain uses TRBV2 with TRBJ2-7; D ambiguous. This CDR3 comprises 15 residues. Germline values: CDR1 SNHLY, CDR2 FYNNEI. The V end lost 5 bases, the J end lost 0 bases, and 14 bases lay between the germline ends. DNA of the CDR3: TGTGCCAGCAGTCTGGTCGGGTTTAGCTCCTACGAGCAGTACTTC. It yields the protein CASSLVGFSSYEQYF.

This clone was counted between two and nine times. DNA of the CDR3: TGTGCCACCCCAAAGCCGGAGGGCGCAGATACGCAGTATTTT. Translation: CATPKPEGADTQYF. The V call is TRBV27, the J call TRBJ2-3, with a possible D match to TRBD2 (6 bases). Trimming pared 10 bases from V and 4 bases from J, leaving 18 bases between. Germline lookup yields CDR1 MNHEY and CDR2 SMNVEV (reference sequence). This CDR3 spans 14 amino acids.

The genes are TRBV4-1 and TRBJ2-1; 9 bases align to TRBD2. Germline lookup yields CDR1 MGHRA and CDR2 YSYEKL. This CDR3 contains 16 residues. The V and J ends lost 2 bases and 6 bases, in that order; junction bases with no gene match: 8. As DNA, the CDR3 is TGCGCCAGCAGCCAACCCCCGGGACTAGCCGCCAATGAGCAGTTCTTC. Translation gives CASSQPPGLAANEQFF.

The DNA for the CDR3 is TGTGCCAGCAATTCCGTAGCGGGAGGGCAATACAATGAGCAGTTCTTC. Translating it yields CASNSVAGGQYNEQFF. The V call is TRBV28, the J call TRBJ2-1, with 11 bases matching TRBD2. This CDR3 has 16 amino acids. In germline, CDR1 is MDHEN, CDR2 SYDVKM. The V gene end was trimmed by 7 bases and the J gene end by 4 bases; junction bases not matched to a gene: 9. The entire variable domain, with the rest obtained from reference TRBV28 and TRBJ2-1, is as follows: DVKVTQSSRYLVKRTGEKVFLECVQDMDHENMFWYRQDPGLGLRLIYFSYDVKMKEKGDIPEGYSVSREKKERFSLILESASTNQTSMYLCASNSVAGGQYNEQFFGPGTRLTVL.

The V and J genes are TRBV5-4 and TRBJ2-5, with TRBD2 as a possible D gene (6 bases). CDR1 is SGHNT and CDR2 is YYREEE in the germline V gene (reference sequence). Trimming cost V 4 bases and J 5 bases, with 18 bases left between them. The CDR3 sequence is 15 residues long. CDR3 sequence (DNA): TGTGCCAGCAGCGCTCCGGGGGTCCGGGCGGAGACCCAGTACTTC. Its translation is CASSAPGVRAETQYF. The complete variable domain, with remaining parts taken from reference TRBV5-4 and TRBJ2-5, reads ETGVTQSPTHLIKTRGQQVTLRCSSQSGHNTVSWYQQALGQGPQFIFQYYREEENGRGNFPPRFSGLQFPNYSSELNVNALELDDSALYLCASSAPGVRAETQYFGPGTRLLVL.

The chain uses TRBV2 and TRBJ1-5; TRBD1 is a possible D gene (5 bases). Trimming cost V 7 bases and J 2 bases, with 12 bases left between them. The CDR3 contains 14 residues. CDR1 and CDR2 from the germline V gene are SNHLY and FYNNEI. CDR3 sequence: CASNDSGGNQPQHF. The CDR3 DNA reads as TGTGCCAGCAATGACAGTGGTGGCAATCAGCCCCAGCATTTT. The complete variable domain, with remaining parts taken from reference TRBV2 and TRBJ1-5, reads EPEVTQTPSHQVTQMGQEVILRCVPISNHLYFYWYRQILGQKVEFLVSFYNNEISEKSEIFDDQFSVERPDGSNFTLKIRSTKLEDSAMYFCASNDSGGNQPQHFGDGTRLSIL.

The rearrangement joins TRBV5-6 to TRBJ2-2, with D possibly matching TRBD2 (6 bases). V lost 0 bases to trimming and J lost 7 bases, with 13 bases between them. Germline CDR1 reads SGHDT; CDR2 reads YYEEEE. The CDR3 totals 15 residues. CDR3 loop: CASSLVQGGGGELFF. The CDR3 DNA reads TGTGCCAGCAGCTTGGTCCAGGGAGGCGGCGGGGAGCTGTTTTTT.

The V and J genes are TRBV2 and TRBJ2-3; 14 bases line up with TRBD2. CDR1 and CDR2 (germline): SNHLY, FYNNEI. CDR3 length: 15 residues. The V gene end was trimmed by 6 bases and the J gene end by 11 bases; junction bases not matched to a gene: 10. The CDR3: CASSAGLAGVSRQYF. Here the CDR3 DNA reads TGTGCCAGCAGCGCGGGACTAGCGGGAGTGTCACGGCAGTATTTT.

This clone was recorded a few times. The chain recombines TRBV30 with TRBJ2-3, with D possibly being TRBD2 (5 bases). This CDR3 contains 13 residues. Trimming took off 5 bases at V and 2 bases at J, with 11 bases between the two ends. CDR1 and CDR2 (germline): GTSNPN, SVGIG (reference sequence). As DNA, the CDR3 is TGTGCCTGGGTGCGGGCGAACACAGATACGCAGTATTTT. It codes for CAWVRANTDTQYF.

CDR3 DNA sequence: TGTGCCAGCAGTAGTACAGGGGCCCCCCAAGAGACCCAGTACTTC. This codes for CASSSTGAPQETQYF. The V and J genes are TRBV2 and TRBJ2-5, with 7 bases fitting TRBD1. The CDR3 length is 15 residues. With 5 bases clipped from V and 1 base from J, the junction kept 7 bases outside the gene matches. Germline-derived CDR1 and CDR2 are SNHLY and FYNNEI.

V and J are TRBV5-1 and TRBJ2-3; 10 bases are shared with TRBD2. Germline CDR1 SGHRS, CDR2 YFSETQ. The CDR3 length is 16 residues. V lost 1 base, J lost 1 base, and 3 bases stayed unmatched. This CDR3 is CASSLPGTSGTDTQYF. The CDR3 region has the DNA TGCGCCAGCAGCTTGCCCGGGACTAGCGGCACAGATACGCAGTATTTT.

In this sample, this clone turned up once. The chain combines TRBV4-1 with TRBJ1-5; the D is unclear. V was shortened by 2 bases and J by 4 bases, with 12 bases between the two germline ends. Looked up from germline, CDR1 is MGHRA and CDR2 is YSYEKL. This CDR3 spans 15 amino acids. As DNA, the CDR3 is TGCGCCAGCAGCCAAACCCCGGCGGGGAATCAGCCCCAGCATTTT. This gives the protein CASSQTPAGNQPQHF.

The CDR3 reads CASSLANSQETQYF. The CDR3 nucleotides read TGTGCCAGCAGCTTAGCGAACAGCCAAGAGACCCAGTACTTC. The chain is built from TRBV7-9 and TRBJ2-5; D unclear. CDR1 SEHNR and CDR2 FQNEAQ come from the germline V gene (reference sequence). Trimming pared 0 bases from V and 1 base from J, leaving 6 bases between. The CDR3 extends over 14 amino acids.

CDR3 region: CASSEREYNEQFF. CDR3 in DNA: TGTGCCAGCAGTGAGCGGGAATACAATGAGCAGTTCTTC. This chain links TRBV2 with TRBJ2-1; TRBD2 might be the D (6 bases). This CDR3 contains 13 residues. With 3 bases removed from V and 4 bases from J, the gap between germline ends came to 7 bases. Germline V gives CDR1 SNHLY, CDR2 FYNNEI. Full variable domain (rest looked up from reference TRBV2 and TRBJ2-1): EPEVTQTPSHQVTQMGQEVILRCVPISNHLYFYWYRQILGQKVEFLVSFYNNEISEKSEIFDDQFSVERPDGSNFTLKIRSTKLEDSAMYFCASSEREYNEQFFGPGTRLTVL.

This clone was seen only a few times. V is TRBV12-5 and J is TRBJ2-2; the match to TRBD1 covers 8 bases. Germline-derived CDR1 and CDR2 are LGHNT and FRNRAP. V was pared by 2 bases and J by 6 bases, with 11 bases of the junction left unmatched. The CDR3 consists of 17 residues. CDR3 in amino acids: CASGLLQGALYPGELFF. The CDR3 DNA reads TGTGCTAGTGGTTTGTTGCAGGGGGCGTTATACCCCGGGGAGCTGTTTTTT.

This chain links TRBV5-1 with TRBJ1-1; D is uncertain. The V gene's germline CDR1 is SGHRS and CDR2 YFSETQ. V was shortened by 2 bases and J by 0 bases, with 5 bases between the two germline ends. This CDR3 is built from 13 residues. The CDR3 DNA reads TGCGCCAGCAGCTTTATTATGAACACTGAAGCTTTCTTT. Encoded protein: CASSFIMNTEAFF.

The rearrangement links TRBV7-2 to TRBJ1-5; TRBD1 agrees at 9 bases. The V gene's germline CDR1 is SGHTA and CDR2 FQGNSA. The CDR3 has 14 amino acids. Trimming removed 4 bases from V and 5 bases from J; junction bases left unmatched: 3. CDR3 residues: CASSSGTGYQPQHF. For the CDR3, the DNA is TGTGCCAGCAGCTCCGGGACAGGGTATCAGCCCCAGCATTTT.

This clone occurred a few times. This chain uses TRBV3-1 (or the pseudogene TRBV3-2) with TRBJ1-1; D is perhaps TRBD1 (5 bases). Germline loops: CDR1 LGHDT, CDR2 YNNKEL (reference sequence). The V end lost 1 base, the J end lost 4 bases, and 10 bases lay between the germline ends. This CDR3 is 14 amino acids long. CDR3 bases: TGTGCCAGCAGCCAAGGGCAGGGTGGCACTGAAGCTTTCTTT. Its translation: CASSQGQGGTEAFF.

V is TRBV11-2 and J is TRBJ1-4; 8 bases agree with TRBD1. CDR3 length equals 14 residues. In germline, CDR1 is SGHAT, CDR2 FQNNGV. V dropped 6 bases and J dropped 5; count of bases not matched to a gene: 5. The CDR3 reads CASRKDRVNEKLFF. The CDR3 DNA sequence: TGTGCCAGCAGGAAGGACAGGGTAAATGAAAAACTGTTTTTT. Supplemented by reference TRBV11-2 and TRBJ1-4, the full variable domain reads EAGVAQSPRYKIIEKRQSVAFWCNPISGHATLYWYQQILGQGPKLLIQFQNNGVVDDSQLPKDRFSAERLKGVDSTLKIQPAKLEDSAVYLCASRKDRVNEKLFFGSGTQLSVL.

The chain couples TRBV3-1 (or the pseudogene TRBV3-2) to TRBJ1-5; 10 bases fit TRBD1. Trimming at V came to 7 bases and at J to 3 bases, leaving 6 bases not matched to a gene. This CDR3 is built from 15 residues. Germline values: CDR1 LGHDT, CDR2 YNNKEL (reference sequence). Here the CDR3 DNA reads TGTGCCAGCACGGCCGGGACAGGGGACAATCAGCCCCAGCATTTT. Its translation: CASTAGTGDNQPQHF.

The chain links TRBV11-2 to TRBJ2-7, with D perhaps matching TRBD2 (6 bases). This CDR3 is 13 amino acids long. The germline gives CDR1 SGHAT, CDR2 FQNNGV. V was pared by 6 bases and J by 1 base, with 10 bases between. The CDR3 sequence: CASRNSGSYEQYF. Here the CDR3 DNA reads TGTGCCAGCAGGAATAGCGGTTCCTACGAGCAGTACTTC.

J is TRBJ2-7 and V is TRBV6-5; 8 bases fit TRBD2. The CDR3 loop spans 15 amino acids. The germline V gene has CDR1 MNHEY and CDR2 SVGAGI. Unmatched junction bases numbered 13, after V lost 7 bases and J lost 5 bases. As DNA, the CDR3 is TGTGCCAGCACACCCGCGGGAGGCCGGTATGACGAGCAGTACTTC. This gives the protein CASTPAGGRYDEQYF.

The J gene is TRBJ2-7, the V gene TRBV29-1, with D hard to call. CDR3 length: 12 amino acids. V gave up 6 bases and J gave up 3 bases, with 12 bases separating them. The V gene's germline CDR1 is SQVTM and CDR2 ANQGSEA. CDR3: CSVVNGGYEQYF. CDR3 nucleotides: TGCAGCGTCGTTAACGGCGGCTACGAGCAGTACTTC.

The V and J genes are TRBV29-1 and TRBJ2-5; 13 bases fit TRBD2. V lost 7 bases and J lost 5; bases outside the gene matches: 10. Germline V gene lookup returns CDR1 SQVTM and CDR2 ANQGSEA. This CDR3 is built from 15 residues. CDR3 protein: CSAAGLAGSGETQYF. In nucleotides, the CDR3 is TGCAGCGCCGCGGGACTAGCGGGAAGTGGGGAGACCCAGTACTTC.

This sequence joins TRBV25-1 and TRBJ1-4; D might be TRBD1 (6 bases). Per germline, CDR1 MGHDK and CDR2 SYGVNS. V dropped 6 bases and J dropped 8 bases, with 16 bases sitting between them. The CDR3 is made up of 14 amino acids. The CDR3 nucleotides are TGTGCCAGCAGGAGCGGGGGCGGGGGCGAAAAACTGTTTTTT. Its protein is CASRSGGGGEKLFF.

The rearrangement links TRBV19 to TRBJ2-3; 9 positions agree with TRBD2. Per germline, CDR1 LNHDA and CDR2 SQIVND (reference sequence). V was clipped by 4 bases and J by 2 bases; unmatched bases: 10. The length of the CDR3 is 17 residues. In nucleotides, the CDR3 is TGTGCCAGTAGTAACCCGAGGGTAGCGGGGGACACAGATACGCAGTATTTT. Translation: CASSNPRVAGDTDTQYF.

This clone occurred a few times. The V and J genes are TRBV28 and TRBJ1-2; D is perhaps TRBD1 (5 bases). Germline loops: CDR1 MDHEN, CDR2 SYDVKM. The CDR3 has 14 amino acids. V gave up 8 bases and J gave up 3 bases, with 16 bases separating them. The CDR3 region is CASGSYRSDYGYTF. CDR3 nucleotides: TGTGCCAGCGGAAGTTACAGGTCCGACTATGGCTACACCTTC.